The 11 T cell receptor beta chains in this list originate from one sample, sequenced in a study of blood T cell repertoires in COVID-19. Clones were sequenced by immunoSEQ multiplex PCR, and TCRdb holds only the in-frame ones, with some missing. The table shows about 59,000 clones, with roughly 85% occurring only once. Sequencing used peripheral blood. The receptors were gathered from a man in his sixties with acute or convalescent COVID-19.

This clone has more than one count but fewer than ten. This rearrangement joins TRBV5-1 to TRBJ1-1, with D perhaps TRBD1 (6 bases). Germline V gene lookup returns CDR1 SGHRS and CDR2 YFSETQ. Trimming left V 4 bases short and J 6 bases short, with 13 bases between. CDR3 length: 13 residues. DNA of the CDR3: TGCGCCAGCAGCGATCAGGGGCTAGCTGAAGCTTTCTTT. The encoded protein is CASSDQGLAEAFF.

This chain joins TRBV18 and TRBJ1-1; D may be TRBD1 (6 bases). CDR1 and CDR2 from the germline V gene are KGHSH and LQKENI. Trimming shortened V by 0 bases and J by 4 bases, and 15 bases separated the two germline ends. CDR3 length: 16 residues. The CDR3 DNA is TGTGCCAGCTCACCACCAGTACGGGCAGGGGTCACTGAAGCTTTCTTT. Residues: CASSPPVRAGVTEAFF.

The CDR3 region is CASSQKGGDEQYF. The CDR3 DNA sequence: TGTGCCAGCAGCCAAAAAGGGGGAGACGAGCAGTACTTC. The V and J genes are TRBV6-5 and TRBJ2-7, with a possible D match to TRBD1 (6 bases). CDR1 and CDR2 from the germline V gene are MNHEY and SVGAGI. Trimming shortened V by 6 bases and J by 5 bases, and 14 bases separated the two germline ends. The CDR3 totals 13 residues.

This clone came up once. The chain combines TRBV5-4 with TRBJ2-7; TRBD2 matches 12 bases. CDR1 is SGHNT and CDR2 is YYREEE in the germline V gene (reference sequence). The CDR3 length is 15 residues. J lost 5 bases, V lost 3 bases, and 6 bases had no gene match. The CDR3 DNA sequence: TGTGCCAGCAGCTCGCTAGCGGGAGGGCCGGACGAGCAGTACTTC. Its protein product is CASSSLAGGPDEQYF.

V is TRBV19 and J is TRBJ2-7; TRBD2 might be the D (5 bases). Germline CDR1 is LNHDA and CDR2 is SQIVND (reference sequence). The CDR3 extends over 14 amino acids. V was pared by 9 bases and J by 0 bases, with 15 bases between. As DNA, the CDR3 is TGTGCCAGCTCCCCTACGGGGAGCTCCTACGAGCAGTACTTC. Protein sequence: CASSPTGSSYEQYF.

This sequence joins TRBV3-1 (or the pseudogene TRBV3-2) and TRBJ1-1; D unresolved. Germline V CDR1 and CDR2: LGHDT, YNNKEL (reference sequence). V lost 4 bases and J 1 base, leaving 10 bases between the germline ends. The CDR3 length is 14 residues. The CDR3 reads CASSRGPGNTEAFF. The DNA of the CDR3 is TGTGCCAGCAGCCGTGGCCCGGGGAACACTGAAGCTTTCTTT.

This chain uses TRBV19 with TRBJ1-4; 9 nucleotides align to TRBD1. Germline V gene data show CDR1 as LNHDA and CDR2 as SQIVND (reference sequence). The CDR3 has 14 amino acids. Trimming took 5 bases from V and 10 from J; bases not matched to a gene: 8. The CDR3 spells CASSPGQGFGKLFF. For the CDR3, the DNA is TGTGCCAGTAGTCCGGGACAGGGCTTCGGAAAACTGTTTTTT.

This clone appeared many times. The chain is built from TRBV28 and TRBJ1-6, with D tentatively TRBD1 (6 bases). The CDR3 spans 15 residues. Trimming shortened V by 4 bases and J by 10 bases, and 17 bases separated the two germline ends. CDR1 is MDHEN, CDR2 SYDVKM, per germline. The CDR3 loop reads CASSSERQEVSPLHF. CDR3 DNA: TGTGCCAGCAGTTCGGAAAGACAGGAGGTCTCACCCCTCCACTTT.

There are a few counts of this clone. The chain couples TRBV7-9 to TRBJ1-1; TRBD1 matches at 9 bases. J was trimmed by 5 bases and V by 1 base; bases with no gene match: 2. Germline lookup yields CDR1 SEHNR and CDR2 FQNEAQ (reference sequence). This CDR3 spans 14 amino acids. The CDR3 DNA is TGTGCCAGCAGCTTAGGGACAGGGGCTACTGAAGCTTTCTTT. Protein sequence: CASSLGTGATEAFF.

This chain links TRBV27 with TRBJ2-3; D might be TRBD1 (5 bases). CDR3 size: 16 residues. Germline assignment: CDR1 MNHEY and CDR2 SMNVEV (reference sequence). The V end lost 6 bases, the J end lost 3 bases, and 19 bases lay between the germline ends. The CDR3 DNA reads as TGTGCCAGCAGACGTTTCATGGCACAGGAAACAGATACGCAGTATTTT. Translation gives CASRRFMAQETDTQYF.

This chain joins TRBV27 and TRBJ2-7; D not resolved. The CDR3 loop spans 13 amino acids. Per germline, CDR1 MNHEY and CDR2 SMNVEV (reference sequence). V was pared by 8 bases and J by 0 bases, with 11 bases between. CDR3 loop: CASAVGSSYEQYF. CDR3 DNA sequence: TGTGCCAGCGCGGTTGGCAGCTCCTACGAGCAGTACTTC.